The clone carrying this T cell receptor (beta chain) came up many times. The sample comes from a study of human T cells and chemical hapten exposure. One entry per CDR3 protein, called by TCRdb with MiXCR from the RACE reads. The table shows more than 300,000 distinct CDR3 sequences, with approximately 5.8% occurring only once. Time point meaning: pre-sensitization, week 0. Treatment meaning: therapeutic diphenylcyclopropenone sensitization with weekly scalp DPC. The source material was whole blood, sampled in connection with sensitization to the hapten diphenylcyclopropenone (DPC). The clonotype comes from a young woman with alopecia areata. Some clones in this sample may be carry-over from other donors' samples.

The CDR3, as DNA: TGTGCCAGCAGTTACTCGGACGGGGCCAACGTCCTGACTTTC. This codes for CASSYSDGANVLTF. V and J are TRBV6-2 or TRBV6-3 and TRBJ2-6; the D is unclear. This CDR3 contains 14 residues. Germline CDR1 is MNHEY and CDR2 is SVGEGT. V dropped 0 bases and J dropped 4 bases, with 4 bases sitting between them.